These T cell receptor beta chains were read from a single sample in a study of naive and memory T cell subsets. TCRdb used MiXCR to reprocess the UMI-ligation and nested PCR reads, holding one entry per CDR3 protein. This repertoire shows around 160,000 distinct CDR3 sequences, approximately 22% found once; its top ten account for 0.11%. The sample taken for sequencing was naive CD4+ T cells from blood. The receptors derive from a human donor in good health. Both conserved end residues are part of each CDR3. A D gene is named only where the DNA matches it firmly. Clone size appears in some rows only: once, few, many, or a class for an expanded clone.

abundance | j_gene | d_gene | v_gene | CDR3aa | CDR3nt
few | TRBJ2-5 | TRBD2 | TRBV24-1 | CATAMSSGRDQETQYF | TGTGCCACCGCGATGTCCAGCGGGAGGGACCAAGAGACCCAGTACTTC
NA | TRBJ2-1 | TRBD2 | TRBV27 | CASNKLAGNEQFF | TGTGCCAGCAACAAACTAGCGGGAAATGAGCAGTTCTTC
NA | TRBJ2-1 | NA | TRBV5-6 | CASSPAGNWGNEQFF | TGTGCCAGCAGCCCTGCGGGGAACTGGGGCAATGAGCAGTTCTTC
NA | TRBJ2-7 | TRBD2 | TRBV27 | CASRTYPPPVAGGPHEQYF | TGTGCCAGCAGAACTTACCCCCCCCCTGTAGCGGGGGGGCCCCACGAGCAGTACTTC
NA | TRBJ2-3 | NA | TRBV6-1 | CASSERSGPPNTQYF | TGTGCCAGCAGTGAAAGGAGCGGGCCCCCCAATACGCAGTATTTT
many | TRBJ1-1 | NA | TRBV5-1 | CASSPGGSSTEAFF | TGCGCCAGCAGTCCGGGGGGGAGTAGTACTGAAGCTTTCTTT
few | TRBJ1-1 | NA | TRBV28 | CASWSNTEAFF | TGTGCCTCGTGGAGTAACACTGAAGCTTTCTTT
NA | TRBJ2-1 | TRBD2 | TRBV4-1 | CASSQAGTSGYNEQFF | TGCGCCAGCAGCCAAGCTGGCACTAGCGGCTACAATGAGCAGTTCTTC
few | TRBJ1-6 | NA | TRBV2 | CASRGTGTPLHF | TGTGCCAGCAGAGGGACGGGGACACCCCTCCACTTT
NA | TRBJ2-1 | NA | TRBV7-2 | CASSSAPLLSYNEQFF | TGTGCCAGCAGCTCAGCCCCCCTGCTCTCCTACAATGAGCAGTTCTTC
few | TRBJ2-3 | TRBD1 | TRBV6-1 | CASRGTALPGSTQYF | TGTGCCAGCAGAGGGACAGCCCTGCCAGGTTCTACGCAGTATTTT
few | TRBJ1-5 | NA | TRBV7-3 | CASSLTSGGPQHF | TGTGCCAGCAGCTTAACCTCAGGTGGGCCCCAGCATTTT
NA | TRBJ1-2 | NA | TRBV18 | CASSPSRDKATNYGYTF | TGTGCCAGCTCACCTTCCCGGGACAAGGCGACTAACTATGGCTACACCTTC
once | TRBJ1-6 | NA | TRBV7-3 | CASSLTLVSPLHF | TGTGCCAGCAGCTTAACGCTGGTTTCACCCCTCCACTTT
NA | TRBJ2-7 | NA | TRBV4-1 | CASSQVERRRDEQYF | TGCGCCAGCAGCCAAGTGGAGAGGAGGCGTGACGAGCAGTACTTC
NA | TRBJ1-4 | TRBD1 | TRBV5-1 | CASSETGQRNEKLFF | TGCGCCAGCAGCGAAACGGGACAGAGGAATGAAAAACTGTTTTTT
NA | TRBJ2-7 | NA | TRBV14 | CASSQDHFIYEQYF | TGTGCCAGCAGCCAGGACCACTTTATCTACGAGCAGTACTTC
NA | TRBJ1-1 | NA | TRBV7-6 | CASSSMNTEAFF | TGTGCCAGCAGCTCTATGAACACTGAAGCTTTCTTT
few | TRBJ2-1 | TRBD2 | TRBV5-1 | CASSRAGGGYNEQFF | TGCGCCAGCAGCCGGGCGGGAGGGGGCTACAATGAGCAGTTCTTC
few | TRBJ1-5 | TRBD1 | TRBV24-1 | CATSDSTGDREFVTARQPQHF | TGTGCCACCAGTGATTCAACCGGGGACAGGGAATTTGTTACAGCTCGACAGCCCCAGCATTTT
NA | TRBJ1-3 | TRBD1 | TRBV5-8 | CASSWPRTGGSGNTIYF | TGTGCCAGCAGCTGGCCCCGCACAGGGGGATCTGGAAACACCATATATTTT
NA | TRBJ2-2 | NA | TRBV20-1 | CSASPYRGPGELFF | TGCAGTGCTAGTCCCTATCGGGGGCCCGGGGAGCTGTTTTTT
NA | TRBJ2-1 | TRBD2 | TRBV20-1 | CSARDSFSGRFYEQFF | TGCAGTGCTAGAGATTCATTCAGCGGGAGGTTCTATGAGCAGTTCTTC
few | TRBJ1-2 | NA | TRBV7-7 | CASSPLQGWSYGYTF | TGTGCTAGCAGTCCTTTACAGGGTTGGAGCTATGGCTACACCTTC